Below are 30 T cell receptor beta chains sequenced from a single sample in a study of PD-1 blockade in classical Hodgkin lymphoma. TCRdb's copy holds only in-frame clones and misses some; the assay was immunoSEQ multiplex PCR. The sample lists 75,000 to 95,000 clones; over 80% were seen once. The time point here: cycle 4 day 1 (C4D1), after 5 to 7 weeks of nivolumab. Every patient was affected by relapse after autologous stem cell transplantation, while exposure to brentuximab vedotin was not uniform. Here the sequenced sample was peripheral blood mononuclear cells (PBMCs), taken before the fourth cycle of nivolumab. The source of these receptors is a human donor with classical Hodgkin lymphoma.

The chain is built from TRBV6-5 and TRBJ2-7; TRBD1 agrees at 11 bases. V lost 6 bases and J lost 4; bases outside the gene matches: 8. The CDR3 is made up of 15 amino acids. The germline CDR1 and CDR2 sequences are MNHEY and SVGAGI. DNA of the CDR3: TGTGCCAGCAGGGCCTTTGGGACAGGGGGGTACGAGCAGTACTTC. This gives the protein CASRAFGTGGYEQYF.

This clone was counted once. The chain has TRBV7-9 and TRBJ1-4; maybe TRBD1 (6 bases). V was pared by 4 bases and J by 8 bases, with 14 bases between. The CDR3 spans 14 residues. Looked up from germline, CDR1 is SEHNR and CDR2 is FQNEAQ (reference sequence). The CDR3 spells CASSSSFGQEKLFF. CDR3 nucleotides: TGTGCCAGCAGCTCAAGCTTCGGACAGGAAAAACTGTTTTTT.

The table lists this clone with a count of one. Other DNA sequences in this sample translate to the same CDR3. This chain links TRBV30 with TRBJ1-2, with TRBD1 matching 8 bases. V shed 4 bases and J 7 bases; nucleotides not matched to a gene: 5. Germline V CDR1 and CDR2: GTSNPN, SVGIG (reference sequence). The CDR3 is made up of 12 amino acids. The CDR3 loop reads CAWNRQGFGYTF. The CDR3 DNA reads TGTGCCTGGAATAGACAGGGGTTTGGCTACACCTTC.

The chain combines TRBV5-5 with TRBJ2-2; weak D call: TRBD2 (5 bases). Germline CDR1 and CDR2: SGHKS and YYEKEE (reference sequence). The CDR3 length is 17 residues. Trimming removed 3 bases at V and 2 bases at J, with 17 bases between. The CDR3 DNA reads TGTGCCAGCAGCTCCGGACTGCTCCAAATTAACACCGGGGAGCTGTTTTTT. Amino acids: CASSSGLLQINTGELFF.

The chain employs TRBV27 and TRBJ1-1, with D tentatively TRBD1 (5 bases). The CDR3 covers 13 residues. Germline CDR1 and CDR2: MNHEY and SMNVEV (reference sequence). V lost 11 bases and J 0 bases, leaving 13 bases between the germline ends. The CDR3 bases are TGTGCCCCCTACGCGGGACTGAACACTGAAGCTTTCTTT. Translating gives CAPYAGLNTEAFF.

The rearrangement links TRBV7-2 to TRBJ2-3, with 14 bases matching TRBD2. J was trimmed by 5 bases and V by 5 bases; bases with no gene match: 3. This CDR3 has 15 amino acids. From germline, CDR1 is SGHTA and CDR2 FQGNSA. CDR3 sequence (DNA): TGTGCCAGCAGCCTGGGACTAGCGGGGGTAGATACGCAGTATTTT. It codes for CASSLGLAGVDTQYF.

The chain links TRBV7-9 to TRBJ1-1; possible D gene TRBD1, 5 bases. Germline CDR1 SEHNR, CDR2 FQNEAQ (reference sequence). V gave up 2 bases and J gave up 5 bases, with 21 bases separating them. The CDR3 has 17 amino acids. For the CDR3, the DNA is TGTGCCAGCAGCTTATCGGCAGGGAGTCCGATGGGGACTGAAGCTTTCTTT. It encodes CASSLSAGSPMGTEAFF.

This clone was found once. The chain uses TRBV30 and TRBJ1-3, with 8 bases fitting TRBD1. With 2 bases clipped from V and 0 bases from J, the junction kept 3 bases outside the gene matches. Germline CDR1 is GTSNPN and CDR2 is SVGIG (reference sequence). The CDR3 has 15 residues. The CDR3 DNA sequence: TGTGCCTGGAGTCAGGGGGCCGCCTCTGGAAACACCATATATTTT. Translation gives CAWSQGAASGNTIYF.

The table lists this clone with a few counts. The rearrangement uses TRBV9 and TRBJ1-1; perhaps TRBD1 as D (6 bases). The CDR3 has 13 amino acids. Germline V lookup: CDR1 SGDLS, CDR2 YYNGEE. Trimming shortened V by 8 bases and J by 5 bases, and 16 bases separated the two germline ends. This CDR3 is CASSGEFTTEAFF. CDR3 nucleotides: TGTGCCAGTTCAGGGGAGTTTACTACTGAAGCTTTCTTT.

This chain connects TRBV7-2 to TRBJ2-7; tentative D call: TRBD1 (7 bases). In germline, CDR1 is SGHTA, CDR2 FQGNSA. V was clipped by 3 bases and J by 0 bases, with 12 bases between them. The CDR3 extends over 15 amino acids. CDR3 loop: CASSFRQGLSYEQYF. The CDR3 coding sequence is TGTGCCAGCAGCTTCAGACAGGGACTCTCCTACGAGCAGTACTTC.

The J gene is TRBJ2-2, the V gene TRBV7-3; D unresolved. Trimming stripped 6 bases from V and 3 bases from J, with 11 bases between. This CDR3 region has 14 residues. CDR1 is SGHTA and CDR2 is FQGTGA in the germline V gene. The CDR3 bases are TGTGCCAGCAGTAGTTCCTTGTACACCGGGGAGCTGTTTTTT. Encoded protein: CASSSSLYTGELFF.

The J gene is TRBJ2-3, the V gene TRBV11-2; 7 bases agree with TRBD2. CDR1 and CDR2 (germline): SGHAT, FQNNGV. V gave up 0 bases and J gave up 3 bases; unmatched junction bases: 3. CDR3 length: 15 amino acids. This CDR3 reads CASSLDAGVTDTQYF. The CDR3 DNA follows: TGTGCCAGCAGCTTAGACGCGGGAGTAACAGATACGCAGTATTTT.

The chain couples TRBV6-5 to TRBJ2-1; 11 bases map to TRBD2. The CDR3 covers 13 residues. Germline CDR1 is MNHEY and CDR2 is SVGAGI. J was trimmed by 8 bases and V by 6 bases; bases with no gene match: 3. The CDR3 nucleotides read TGTGCCAGCAGGACTAGCGGGAACGATGAGCAGTTCTTC. This sequence encodes CASRTSGNDEQFF.

The V and J genes are TRBV7-2 and TRBJ1-3; TRBD1 aligns across 8 bases. In germline, CDR1 is SGHTA, CDR2 FQGNSA. The V gene end was trimmed by 1 base and the J gene end by 4 bases; junction bases not matched to a gene: 6. CDR3 length: 16 residues. Here the CDR3 DNA reads TGTGCCAGCAGCTTAGGCCCCCAGGGGGCCGGAAACACCATATATTTT. Translated: CASSLGPQGAGNTIYF.

This chain's CDR3 is CSAREAVGEKLFF. CDR3 in DNA: TGCAGCGCACGGGAGGCGGTAGGTGAAAAACTGTTTTTT. This chain joins TRBV29-1 and TRBJ1-4; D uncertain. The CDR3 covers 13 residues. Deletions cut 7 bases from V and 7 bases from J, with 16 bases between. In germline, CDR1 is SQVTM, CDR2 ANQGSEA.

Here the CDR3 reads CASSPRLAQETQYF. As DNA, the CDR3 is TGTGCCAGCAGCCCCCGACTAGCTCAAGAGACCCAGTACTTC. The chain combines TRBV7-2 with TRBJ2-5; TRBD2 matches 7 bases. This CDR3 has 14 amino acids. Germline V gene data show CDR1 as SGHTA and CDR2 as FQGNSA. Trimming cost V 5 bases and J 2 bases; bases outside gene matches: 5. The variable domain in full, with the rest retrieved from reference TRBV7-2 and TRBJ2-5, is GAGVSQSPSNKVTEKGKDVELRCDPISGHTALYWYRQSLGQGLEFLIYFQGNSAPDKSGLPSDRFSAERTGGSVSTLTIQRTQQEDSAVYLCASSPRLAQETQYFGPGTRLLVL.

The J gene is TRBJ2-7, the V gene TRBV6-5; D not certain. Trimming shortened V by 4 bases and J by 6 bases, and 16 bases separated the two germline ends. CDR1 is MNHEY, CDR2 SVGAGI, per germline. There are 14 residues in the CDR3. CDR3 DNA: TGTGCCAGCAGTTTCGTCAACGAGCTCGGCGAGCAGTACTTC. Translated, it gives CASSFVNELGEQYF.

The J gene is TRBJ1-1, the V gene TRBV7-9, with D possibly matching TRBD1 (5 bases). Germline CDR1 SEHNR, CDR2 FQNEAQ (reference sequence). The CDR3 runs to 14 residues. V shed 3 bases and J shed 7 bases, with 15 bases lying between them. CDR3 in amino acids: CASSFSGSGDEAFF. The CDR3 bases are TGTGCCAGCAGCTTCTCCGGATCGGGGGATGAAGCTTTCTTT.

This CDR3 reads CASSTRLAGGRDTQYF. CDR3 DNA: TGTGCCAGCAGCACCCGACTAGCGGGAGGGCGCGATACGCAGTATTTT. J is TRBJ2-3 and V is TRBV7-2; 14 bases map to TRBD2. Germline V gene data show CDR1 as SGHTA and CDR2 as FQGNSA. This CDR3 has 16 residues. After removal of 5 bases from V and 6 bases from J, the junction contained 7 bases not matched to a gene.

The chain has TRBV28 and TRBJ2-3; 11 nucleotides line up with TRBD2. The CDR3 has 15 amino acids. CDR1 is MDHEN and CDR2 is SYDVKM in the germline V gene. V trimming: 4 bases; J trimming: 8 bases; junction bases outside the gene matches: 8. As DNA, the CDR3 is TGTGCCAGCAGTTCATCTAGCGGGGGGATCTTTACGCAGTATTTT. It encodes CASSSSSGGIFTQYF.

This clone was counted only a few times. The chain is built from TRBV28 and TRBJ1-1; the D is unclear. With 5 bases removed from V and 0 bases from J, the gap between germline ends came to 7 bases. Per the germline V gene, CDR1 is MDHEN and CDR2 is SYDVKM. The CDR3 runs to 13 residues. CDR3 residues: CASSRSLNTEAFF. CDR3 coding DNA: TGTGCCAGCAGTCGGTCACTGAACACTGAAGCTTTCTTT.

The J gene is TRBJ2-5, the V gene TRBV10-3; tentatively, D is TRBD2 (6 bases). The CDR3 spans 13 residues. Trimming pared 4 bases from V and 4 bases from J, leaving 10 bases between. Germline values: CDR1 ENHRY, CDR2 SYGVKD. The CDR3 loop is CAISGGVGETQYF. The CDR3 nucleotides are TGTGCCATCAGTGGGGGGGTAGGAGAGACCCAGTACTTC.

The gene calls are TRBV5-6 and TRBJ2-1; tentatively, D is TRBD2 (6 bases). Germline CDR1 and CDR2: SGHDT and YYEEEE. This CDR3 has 16 residues. V was clipped by 0 bases and J by 6 bases, with 16 bases between them. In DNA form, the CDR3 reads TGTGCCAGCAGCTTGGGACCGGACGGGACTTCCAATGAGCAGTTCTTC. Protein: CASSLGPDGTSNEQFF.

The rearrangement uses TRBV30 and TRBJ2-7; 12 nucleotides agree with TRBD2. The CDR3 is 14 amino acids. The germline V gene encodes CDR1 GTSNPN and CDR2 SVGIG (reference sequence). The junction had 8 bases not matched to a gene; V was cut back by 7 bases and J by 4 bases. For the CDR3, the DNA is TGTGCCTCCAGACTAGCGGGAGTTGAGTACGAGCAGTACTTC. Translation gives CASRLAGVEYEQYF.

CDR3 in amino acids: CASSYSLGPSGEQYF. The CDR3 nucleotides read TGTGCCAGCAGTTACAGCCTGGGGCCTTCGGGTGAGCAGTACTTC. V is TRBV6-6 and J is TRBJ2-7; D possibly corresponds to TRBD1 (5 bases). The CDR3 totals 15 residues. The V end was cut by 2 bases, the J end by 7 bases, with 18 bases between. Germline-derived CDR1 and CDR2 are MNHNY and SVGAGI (reference sequence).

The chain carries TRBV7-8 and TRBJ2-7; TRBD2 aligns across 8 bases. The CDR3 length is 14 residues. The V segment lost 8 bases and the J segment 2 bases; nucleotides outside the gene matches: 8. CDR1 is SGHVS, CDR2 FQNEAQ, per germline. The CDR3 coding sequence is TGTGCCAGCCTAGGGCTAGCGGGCCCCTACGAGCAGTACTTC. Translating gives CASLGLAGPYEQYF.

The chain joins TRBV2 to TRBJ2-7; D might be TRBD1 (6 bases). This CDR3 region has 15 residues. Trimming removed 4 bases from V and 3 bases from J, with 16 bases in between. In germline, CDR1 is SNHLY, CDR2 FYNNEI. The CDR3 coding sequence is TGTGCCAGCAGTGTTACAGGGCGATCAGACTACGAGCAGTACTTC. Translating it yields CASSVTGRSDYEQYF.

This chain joins TRBV28 and TRBJ2-7; tentatively, D is TRBD2 (6 bases). Germline-derived CDR1 and CDR2 are MDHEN and SYDVKM. This CDR3 comprises 13 residues. The V gene lost 7 bases and the J gene lost 7 bases, with 17 bases spanning the gap. CDR3 DNA: TGTGCCAGCAATGAGTCGGGACTTCGTGAGCAGTACTTC. As protein: CASNESGLREQYF.

This sequence joins TRBV10-3 and TRBJ1-1; D remains ambiguous. From germline, CDR1 is ENHRY and CDR2 SYGVKD. Trimming left V 10 bases short and J 5 bases short, with 20 bases between. The CDR3 loop spans 14 amino acids. This CDR3 is CATRGEGLGTEAFF. The CDR3 DNA reads TGTGCCACCCGGGGAGAGGGATTAGGGACTGAAGCTTTCTTT.

The chain links TRBV5-1 to TRBJ2-5; 11 nucleotides line up with TRBD2. The ends lost 0 bases at V and 4 bases at J; junction bases unmatched: 2. Germline assignment: CDR1 SGHRS and CDR2 YFSETQ. The CDR3 loop spans 15 amino acids. The CDR3 DNA is TGCGCCAGCAGCTTGGGACTAGCGGGAACAGAGACCCAGTACTTC. Translating gives CASSLGLAGTETQYF.